The following is a T cell receptor (beta chain) sequence with its context. The sample is drawn from a study of blood T cells in healthy people across ages. Alongside a J-beta primer mix, a sample-barcoded 5' primer served in a second PCR lasting roughly 7 to 12 cycles. No fewer than 2.5 million CDR3-containing paired-end reads came from each sample. TCRdb re-called the 5' RACE reads through MiXCR, storing one row per CDR3 protein. The data show roughly 1,100,000 distinct CDR3 sequences, 20% to 25% seen once. The data were also submitted as part of a second study, on T cells of mothers and their children.

Sequenced material: blood. This clonotype was obtained from a girl aged 2 to 9 in good health.

CDR3 residues: CAISPAGPAVDEQYF. Written as DNA, the CDR3 is TGTGCCATCAGTCCGGCCGGCCCGGCGGTCGACGAGCAGTACTTC. V is TRBV10-3 and J is TRBJ2-7; D call uncertain. V lost 5 bases, J lost 5 bases, and 19 bases lay in between. The CDR3 has 15 amino acids. The germline V gene encodes CDR1 ENHRY and CDR2 SYGVKD.